This T cell receptor beta chain comes out of a study of blood T cell repertoires in COVID-19. For the study at large: The study drew acute and convalescent COVID-19 samples from the United States, Italy and Spain.

The assay was immunoSEQ multiplex PCR, and TCRdb's table has in-frame clones only and misses some. The table lists 270,000 or so clones, about four fifths of them singletons. CDR1 is KGHDR, CDR2 SFDVKD, per germline. J was trimmed by 0 bases and V by 4 bases; bases with no gene match: 2. The CDR3 consists of 16 residues. The sequenced sample consisted of peripheral blood. This TCR came from a woman aged 45 to 65 who had recovered from COVID-19. The V and J genes are TRBV24-1 and TRBJ2-1; 10 positions match TRBD2. The CDR3: CATSDPSGSSYNEQFF. Written as DNA, the CDR3 is TGTGCCACCAGTGACCCTAGCGGGAGCTCCTACAATGAGCAGTTCTTC.